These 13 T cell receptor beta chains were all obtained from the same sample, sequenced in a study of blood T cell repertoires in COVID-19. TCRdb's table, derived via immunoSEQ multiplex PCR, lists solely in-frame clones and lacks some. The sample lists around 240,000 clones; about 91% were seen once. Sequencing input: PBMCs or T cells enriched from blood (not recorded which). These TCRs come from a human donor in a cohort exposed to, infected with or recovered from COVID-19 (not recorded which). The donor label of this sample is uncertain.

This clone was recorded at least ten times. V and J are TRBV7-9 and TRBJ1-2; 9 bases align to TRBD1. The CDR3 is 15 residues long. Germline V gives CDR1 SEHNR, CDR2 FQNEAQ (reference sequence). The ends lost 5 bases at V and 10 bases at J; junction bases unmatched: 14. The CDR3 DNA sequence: TGTGCCAGCAGCCCAATATTAGGGACAGGGTTGAACTACACCTTC. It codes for CASSPILGTGLNYTF.

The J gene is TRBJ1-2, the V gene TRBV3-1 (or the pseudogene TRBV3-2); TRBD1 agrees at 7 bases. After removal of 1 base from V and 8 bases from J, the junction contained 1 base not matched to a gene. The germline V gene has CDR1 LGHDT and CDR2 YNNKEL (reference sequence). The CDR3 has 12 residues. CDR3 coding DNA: TGTGCCAGCAGCCAAGGAGGGGGCGGCTACACCTTC. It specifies CASSQGGGGYTF.

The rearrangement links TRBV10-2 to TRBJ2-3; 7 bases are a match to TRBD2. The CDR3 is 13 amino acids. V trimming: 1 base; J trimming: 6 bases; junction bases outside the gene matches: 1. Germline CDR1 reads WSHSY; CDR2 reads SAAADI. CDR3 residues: CASSEFSGDTQYF. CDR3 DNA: TGCGCCAGCAGTGAGTTTAGCGGGGATACGCAGTATTTT.

The CDR3 nucleotides read TGCGCCAGCAGTGAGTCCACCGGCGGGGCGACTTTCTTT. Amino acids: CASSESTGGATFF. The J gene is TRBJ1-1, the V gene TRBV10-1; TRBD1 is a possible D gene (5 bases). The CDR3 spans 13 residues. V gave up 0 bases and J gave up 12 bases, with 14 bases separating them. Germline V gives CDR1 WNHNN, CDR2 SYGVQD (reference sequence).

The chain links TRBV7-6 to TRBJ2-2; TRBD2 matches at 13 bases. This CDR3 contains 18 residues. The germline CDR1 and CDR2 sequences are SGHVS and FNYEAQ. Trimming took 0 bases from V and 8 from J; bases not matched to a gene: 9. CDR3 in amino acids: CASSLAPGTSGETGELFF. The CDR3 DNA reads TGTGCCAGCAGCTTAGCTCCTGGGACTAGCGGGGAAACTGGGGAGCTGTTTTTT.

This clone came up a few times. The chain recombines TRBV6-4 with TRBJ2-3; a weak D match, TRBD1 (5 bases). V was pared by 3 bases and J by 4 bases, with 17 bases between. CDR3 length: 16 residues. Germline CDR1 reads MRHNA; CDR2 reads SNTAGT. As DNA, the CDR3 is TGTGCCAGCAGTGATTCTGCCCTTACAGGTGCAGATACGCAGTATTTT. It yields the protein CASSDSALTGADTQYF.

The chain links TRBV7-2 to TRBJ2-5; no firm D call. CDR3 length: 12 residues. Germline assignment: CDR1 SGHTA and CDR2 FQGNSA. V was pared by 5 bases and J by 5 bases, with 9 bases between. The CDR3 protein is CASSANGETQYF. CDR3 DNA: TGTGCCAGCAGCGCAAACGGGGAGACCCAGTACTTC.

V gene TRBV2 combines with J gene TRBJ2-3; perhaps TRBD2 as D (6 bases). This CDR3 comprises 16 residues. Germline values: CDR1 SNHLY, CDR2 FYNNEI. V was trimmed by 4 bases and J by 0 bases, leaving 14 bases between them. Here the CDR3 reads CASSGQWGESTDTQYF. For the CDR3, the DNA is TGTGCCAGCAGTGGGCAATGGGGGGAGAGCACAGATACGCAGTATTTT.

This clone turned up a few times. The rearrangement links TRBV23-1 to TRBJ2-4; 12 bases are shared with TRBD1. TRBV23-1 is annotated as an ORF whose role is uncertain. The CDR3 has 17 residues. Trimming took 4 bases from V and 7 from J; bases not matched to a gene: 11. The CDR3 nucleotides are TGCGCCAGCAGTCCGGGACAGGGGGCGAGAAATTTGAACATTCAGTACTTC. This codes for CASSPGQGARNLNIQYF.

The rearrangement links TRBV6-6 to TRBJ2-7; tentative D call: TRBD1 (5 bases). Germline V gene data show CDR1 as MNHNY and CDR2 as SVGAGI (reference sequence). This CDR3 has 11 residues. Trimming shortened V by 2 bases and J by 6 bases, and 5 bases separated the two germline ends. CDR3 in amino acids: CASSYGAEQYF. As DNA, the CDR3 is TGTGCCAGCAGTTACGGGGCCGAGCAGTACTTC.

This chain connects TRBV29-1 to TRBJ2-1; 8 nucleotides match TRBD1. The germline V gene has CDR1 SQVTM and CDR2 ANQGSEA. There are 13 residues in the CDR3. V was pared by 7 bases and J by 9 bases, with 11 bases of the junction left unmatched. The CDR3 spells CSAVKDRAGEQFF. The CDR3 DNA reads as TGCAGCGCGGTCAAGGACAGGGCAGGTGAGCAGTTCTTC.

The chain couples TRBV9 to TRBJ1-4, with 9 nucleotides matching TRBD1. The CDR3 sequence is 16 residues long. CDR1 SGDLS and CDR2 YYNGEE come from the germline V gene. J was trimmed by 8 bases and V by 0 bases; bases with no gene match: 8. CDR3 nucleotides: TGTGCCAGCAGCGTAGCGCTGGGACAGGGAGGGGAAAAACTGTTTTTT. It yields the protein CASSVALGQGGEKLFF.

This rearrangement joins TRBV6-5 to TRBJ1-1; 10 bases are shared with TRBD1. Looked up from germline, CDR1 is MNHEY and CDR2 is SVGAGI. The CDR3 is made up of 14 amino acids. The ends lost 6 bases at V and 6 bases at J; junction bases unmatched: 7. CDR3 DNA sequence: TGTGCCAGCAGCGCCGGGACAGGGGAACCTGAAGCTTTCTTT. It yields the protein CASSAGTGEPEAFF.